This passage covers 15 T cell receptor beta chains from one sample sequenced in a study of regulatory T cells in long-lasting Graves disease. Sequencing libraries for TCR beta were prepared with iRepertoire HTBI primers and Arm-PCR of CDR3 regions. TCRdb passed the multiplex PCR reads through MiXCR, listing each CDR3 protein once. The sample lists about 470,000 distinct CDR3 sequences, about a fifth occurring once. Time point indicated: persistent/refractory GD, antithyroid drugs over 5 years with positive TRAb. PBMC-extracted RNA yielded the TCR library. Source: peripheral blood mononuclear cells (PBMCs), taken when the disease was refractory, from a patient treated with antithyroid drugs. These receptors were taken from a female donor with Graves disease.

This clonotype was seen ten or more times. The chain combines TRBV3-1 with TRBJ2-7; 7 bases fit TRBD1. This CDR3 has 13 amino acids. V lost 5 bases and J lost 4; bases outside the gene matches: 5. Germline CDR1 and CDR2: LGHDT and YNNKEL (reference sequence). The CDR3 region has the DNA TGTGCCAGCAGCTCGGGACAGATATACGAGCAGTACTTC. It encodes CASSSGQIYEQYF.

The chain has TRBV7-2 and TRBJ2-1; D might be TRBD2 (6 bases). Germline V gene data show CDR1 as SGHTA and CDR2 as FQGNSA. The germline V and J ends were trimmed by 1 base and 5 bases, with 9 bases remaining between them. The CDR3 runs 14 residues. CDR3 loop: CASSLDRENNEQFF. The CDR3 region has the DNA TGTGCCAGCAGCTTAGACCGGGAGAACAATGAGCAGTTCTTC. Full variable domain (rest looked up from reference TRBV7-2 and TRBJ2-1): GAGVSQSPSNKVTEKGKDVELRCDPISGHTALYWYRQSLGQGLEFLIYFQGNSAPDKSGLPSDRFSAERTGGSVSTLTIQRTQQEDSAVYLCASSLDRENNEQFFGPGTRLTVL.

The chain has TRBV5-1 and TRBJ2-7; 7 nucleotides align to TRBD1. V lost 4 bases to trimming and J lost 3 bases; unmatched junction nucleotides: 10. The CDR3 sequence is 15 residues long. CDR1 SGHRS and CDR2 YFSETQ come from the germline V gene. The CDR3 protein is CASSNPRQGHYEQYF. The DNA for the CDR3 is TGCGCCAGCAGCAATCCGCGACAGGGCCACTACGAGCAGTACTTC.

This clonotype was detected only a few times. At one boundary the junction diverges from the germline segment, which might be a read error. The rearrangement joins TRBV18 to TRBJ1-1; TRBD1 is a possible D gene (6 bases). The germline CDR1 and CDR2 sequences are KGHSH and LQKENI. CDR3 length: 13 residues. CDR3 nucleotide sequence: TGTGCCAGCTCACAACACCGGGACACGGAAGCTTTCTTT. Translated: CASSQHRDTEAFF.

This clonotype was observed many times. This chain connects TRBV27 to TRBJ2-5; no clear D gene. Trimming cost V 3 bases and J 2 bases, with 10 bases left between them. Looked up from germline, CDR1 is MNHEY and CDR2 is SMNVEV (reference sequence). This CDR3 is built from 14 residues. Here the CDR3 DNA reads TGTGCCAGCAGTTTTTTCAGAACGCAAGAGACCCAGTACTTC. It yields the protein CASSFFRTQETQYF.

This clonotype came up a few times. The rearrangement joins TRBV9 to TRBJ2-1, with D tentatively TRBD2 (5 bases). Trimming cost V 1 base and J 1 base, with 6 bases left between them. CDR1 and CDR2 from the germline V gene are SGDLS and YYNGEE. CDR3 size: 14 residues. CDR3 protein: CASSVPGSYNEQFF. The CDR3, as DNA: TGTGCCAGCAGCGTACCGGGATCCTACAATGAGCAGTTCTTC.

This clonotype was found many times. The V and J genes are TRBV6-5 and TRBJ2-5; D is unclear. Trimming took off 1 base at V and 3 bases at J, with 9 bases between the two ends. Per the germline V gene, CDR1 is MNHEY and CDR2 is SVGAGI. This CDR3 is 14 amino acids long. CDR3 protein: CASSYFQTKETQYF. CDR3 coding DNA: TGTGCCAGCAGTTACTTCCAGACCAAAGAGACCCAGTACTTC.

This clonotype was observed at least ten times. This sequence joins TRBV11-2 and TRBJ2-1, with D hard to call. V lost 1 base to trimming and J lost 6 bases, with 13 bases between them. Per the germline V gene, CDR1 is SGHAT and CDR2 is FQNNGV. This CDR3 comprises 15 residues. The CDR3 DNA reads TGTGCCAGCAGCTTAGTGACTCAATACTTCAATGAGCAGTTCTTC. This gives the protein CASSLVTQYFNEQFF.

Remarks on this clonotype: One base away lies a much larger clone, so this may be a sequencing read error. J is TRBJ1-2 and V is TRBV29-1, with D possibly matching TRBD1 (6 bases). Germline lookup yields CDR1 SQVTM and CDR2 ANQGSEA. V gave up 5 bases and J gave up 6 bases, with 13 bases separating them. This CDR3 has 12 residues. As DNA, the CDR3 is TGCAGCGTTACAGGGAATGACCATGGCTACACCTTC. Encoded protein: CSVTGNDHGYTF.

This chain joins TRBV6-9 and TRBJ2-5, with no clear D. Matching the DNA end better, TRBJ2-1 makes the J call doubtful. Germline V lookup: CDR1 MNHGY, CDR2 SVAAGI. This CDR3 has 11 residues. CDR3 in DNA: TGTGCCAGCAGTTACGCGAATGAGCAGTTCTTC. It translates to CASSYANEQFF.

V usage is TRBV12-3 or TRBV12-4 and J usage is TRBJ1-5; D not certain. The CDR3 length is 11 residues. The V end lost 5 bases, the J end lost 5 bases, and 4 bases lay between the germline ends. CDR3 coding DNA: TGTGCCAGCAGTATTTATCAGCCCCAGCATTTT. Its protein is CASSIYQPQHF.

The rearrangement links TRBV20-1 to TRBJ2-1; D unresolved. In germline, CDR1 is DFQATT, CDR2 SNEGSKA (reference sequence). CDR3 length: 10 residues. Trimming shortened V by 1 base and J by 6 bases, and 1 base separated the two germline ends. The CDR3, as DNA: TGCAGTGCTAGAGCCAATGAGCAGTTCTTC. Translated: CSARANEQFF.

There are many counts of this clonotype. V gene TRBV12-3 or TRBV12-4 combines with J gene TRBJ1-2; tentative D call: TRBD1 (6 bases). Trimming pared 4 bases from V and 4 bases from J, leaving 13 bases between. The CDR3 runs 14 residues. Here the CDR3 DNA reads TGTGCCAGCAGTTCGGGCGGGGGCGTCTATGGCTACACCTTC. Amino acid sequence: CASSSGGGVYGYTF.

This clonotype was recorded a few times. The chain carries TRBV19 and TRBJ2-5; the D gene is possibly TRBD2 (5 bases). The CDR3 consists of 11 residues. V was shortened by 5 bases and J by 7 bases, with 8 bases between the two germline ends. Germline V gives CDR1 LNHDA, CDR2 SQIVND (reference sequence). The CDR3 coding sequence is TGTGCCAGTAGTGCAGGAGGGACCCAGTACTTC. Amino acids: CASSAGGTQYF.

The table lists this clonotype with many counts. V is TRBV28 and J is TRBJ1-6; possible D gene TRBD1, 6 bases. CDR1 and CDR2 from the germline V gene are MDHEN and SYDVKM. CDR3 length: 14 amino acids. Deletions cut 4 bases from V and 10 bases from J, with 14 bases between. The chain's CDR3 is CASSSPTGRSPLHF. The DNA for the CDR3 is TGTGCCAGCAGTTCGCCAACAGGGAGATCACCCCTCCACTTT.